This TCR beta chain was sequenced in a study of vaccination effects on CD4 cells after COVID-19. Points on this clone: Its antigen remains unknown.

Study-wide points: Long after vaccination, the clones induced by infection and by vaccine shrank markedly in size.

The method was immunoSEQ multiplex PCR; TCRdb's version includes in-frame clones alone and lacks a portion of them. The table records 35,000 to 50,000 clones, around 78% of them present only once. Ahead of sequencing, the ViraFEST assay grew antigen-specific CD4+ T cells using viral peptide pools. Isolation of CD4+ T cells took place after 10 days of culture. Recipients of the vaccine had no prior SARS-CoV-2 infection and negative nucleocapsid antibodies. IL-2 medium was substituted for half the medium on days 3 and 7. This CDR3 comprises 15 residues. Germline-derived CDR1 and CDR2 are SGHKS and YYEKEE (reference sequence). The V gene lost 5 bases and the J gene lost 3 bases, with 16 bases spanning the gap.

Sequencing used CD4+ T cells from PBMCs cultured with SARS-CoV-2 spike peptides, obtained before COVID-19 vaccination. The sequence came from a human donor who received a COVID-19 vaccine. The chain carries TRBV5-5 and TRBJ2-3, with D maybe TRBD2 (5 bases). The chain's CDR3 is CASRARAPGTDTQYF. As DNA, the CDR3 is TGTGCCAGCAGGGCCCGGGCTCCGGGGACAGATACGCAGTATTTT.